The 28 T cell receptor beta chains below come from one sample, sequenced in a study of cytotoxic CD8 clonotypes in ibrutinib-treated CLL. The repertoire was sequenced with immunoSEQ multiplex PCR; TCRdb's copy has only in-frame clones and lacks some. Of 50,000 or so clones in the sample, over 80% were seen once. The material was PBMCs, obtained after 24 months of ibrutinib treatment. These receptors were obtained from a human donor with chronic lymphocytic leukemia.

J is TRBJ2-7 and V is TRBV7-2, with D unresolved. Trimming shortened V by 4 bases and J by 4 bases, and 11 bases separated the two germline ends. The germline V gene encodes CDR1 SGHTA and CDR2 FQGNSA. CDR3 length: 13 amino acids. This CDR3 is CASSSGHMYEQYF. As DNA, the CDR3 is TGTGCCAGCAGCTCTGGCCATATGTACGAGCAGTACTTC.

CDR3: CASSSGALGKNIQYF. The CDR3 DNA sequence: TGTGCCAGCAGTTCAGGGGCGCTCGGCAAAAACATTCAGTACTTC. The chain couples TRBV28 to TRBJ2-4; tentative D call: TRBD1 (6 bases). Germline V gene sequence: CDR1 MDHEN, CDR2 SYDVKM. This CDR3 comprises 15 residues. Trimming pared 4 bases from V and 3 bases from J, leaving 13 bases between.

The rearrangement joins TRBV7-9 to TRBJ1-1; 7 bases line up with TRBD1. Germline CDR1 reads SEHNR; CDR2 reads FQNEAQ (reference sequence). The CDR3 spans 16 residues. Unmatched junction bases numbered 9, after V lost 5 bases and J lost 0 bases. CDR3 sequence reads: CASSLRGGSLNTEAFF. The DNA of the CDR3 is TGTGCCAGCAGCCTTCGAGGGGGCAGTTTGAACACTGAAGCTTTCTTT.

This clone was seen only a few times. The chain has TRBV11-3 and TRBJ2-3; 8 bases match TRBD2. J gave up 4 bases and V 1 base, and 7 bases lay outside the gene matches. CDR1 SGHNT and CDR2 YENEEA come from the germline V gene. There are 16 residues in the CDR3. The CDR3, as DNA: TGTGCCAGCAGCTTAGCTGGCGCGGGAGGTTCAGATACGCAGTATTTT. Protein product: CASSLAGAGGSDTQYF.

V gene TRBV29-1 combines with J gene TRBJ2-7; D is possibly TRBD1 (7 bases). Germline assignment: CDR1 SQVTM and CDR2 ANQGSEA. V was pared by 6 bases and J by 6 bases, with 15 bases between. The CDR3 is 12 residues long. The CDR3 nucleotides read TGCAGCGTCAAGGAGGGGGCGGCCGAGCAGTACTTC. Translating it yields CSVKEGAAEQYF.

This clone was seen more than once but under ten times. The gene calls are TRBV7-9 and TRBJ2-1; D gene ambiguous. The CDR3 covers 13 residues. Germline CDR1 reads SEHNR; CDR2 reads FQNEAQ (reference sequence). The CDR3 nucleotides read TGTGCTCTGGCCGGTAGCTCCTACAATGAGCAGTTCTTC. The encoded protein is CALAGSSYNEQFF.

This clone has just one count. This sequence joins TRBV2 and TRBJ2-3; D may be TRBD1 (5 bases). Germline values: CDR1 SNHLY, CDR2 FYNNEI. V gave up 6 bases and J gave up 0 bases, with 7 bases separating them. This CDR3 is 13 amino acids long. CDR3 residues: CASRQGSTDTQYF. The CDR3 DNA is TGTGCCAGCAGGCAGGGAAGCACAGATACGCAGTATTTT.

The genes are TRBV29-1 and TRBJ2-5, with TRBD2 as a possible D gene (6 bases). The CDR3 extends over 14 amino acids. Per germline, CDR1 SQVTM and CDR2 ANQGSEA. V lost 5 bases and J 7 bases, leaving 20 bases between the germline ends. Here the CDR3 reads CSVTPRGGKGTQYF. The CDR3 DNA sequence: TGCAGCGTTACGCCGCGTGGAGGGAAGGGGACCCAGTACTTC.

The V gene is TRBV7-2, the J gene TRBJ2-1, with 9 bases that match TRBD2. The CDR3 spans 16 residues. Germline values: CDR1 SGHTA, CDR2 FQGNSA. The V and J ends lost 3 bases and 8 bases, in that order; junction bases with no gene match: 11. CDR3 loop: CASSLLRREGLDEQFF. The CDR3 coding sequence is TGTGCCAGCAGCTTGCTTAGGCGGGAGGGCCTGGATGAGCAGTTCTTC.

This chain connects TRBV6-5 to TRBJ2-1, with 9 positions matching TRBD2. In germline, CDR1 is MNHEY, CDR2 SVGAGI. The CDR3 consists of 14 residues. Germline trimming cut 0 bases from V and 10 bases from J; bases unmatched to any gene: 4. CDR3 nucleotide sequence: TGTGCCAGCAGTTACTCGGCGGGAGGGCGGGAGCAGTTCTTC. The encoded protein is CASSYSAGGREQFF.

The V gene is TRBV4-1, the J gene TRBJ2-7, with D possibly TRBD2 on 6 matching bases. This CDR3 has 15 amino acids. V was pared by 1 base and J by 4 bases, with 14 bases between. Germline CDR1 and CDR2: MGHRA and YSYEKL. The CDR3 region is CASSQVWSGSYEQYF. The CDR3 coding sequence is TGCGCCAGCAGCCAAGTCTGGAGCGGGTCGTACGAGCAGTACTTC.

J is TRBJ1-4 and V is TRBV2; TRBD1 aligns across 7 bases. Germline V gene sequence: CDR1 SNHLY, CDR2 FYNNEI. The CDR3 consists of 15 residues. J lost 5 bases, V lost 3 bases, and 6 bases had no gene match. CDR3 coding DNA: TGTGCCAGCAGTGATAAGGGGGCGGGCAATGAAAAACTGTTTTTT. This translates into CASSDKGAGNEKLFF.

The genes are TRBV5-5 and TRBJ1-1, with D maybe TRBD1 (5 bases). The CDR3 runs to 14 residues. CDR1 SGHKS and CDR2 YYEKEE come from the germline V gene (reference sequence). With 1 base removed from V and 4 bases from J, the gap between germline ends came to 11 bases. CDR3 in DNA: TGTGCCAGCAGCTTGACGGGGGGAGCCACTGAAGCTTTCTTT. It yields the protein CASSLTGGATEAFF.

This clone was observed a single time. The chain recombines TRBV7-2 with TRBJ1-3; 7 nucleotides line up with TRBD1. Germline lookup yields CDR1 SGHTA and CDR2 FQGNSA. Trimming took 5 bases from V and 4 from J; bases not matched to a gene: 14. This CDR3 is built from 17 residues. In nucleotides, the CDR3 is TGTGCCAGCAGCAGAGGCCCGACAGGGAAAGGAGGAAACACCATATATTTT. Its translation is CASSRGPTGKGGNTIYF.

V is TRBV19 and J is TRBJ1-2; D is ambiguous. CDR1 and CDR2 from the germline V gene are LNHDA and SQIVND (reference sequence). CDR3 length: 13 residues. The germline V and J ends were trimmed by 6 bases and 0 bases, with 8 bases remaining between them. Here the CDR3 DNA reads TGTGCCAGTAGAAGAGAAGCTAACTATGGCTACACCTTC. Protein: CASRREANYGYTF.

The chain recombines TRBV7-2 with TRBJ1-6; 9 nucleotides align to TRBD1. In germline, CDR1 is SGHTA, CDR2 FQGNSA. V lost 7 bases, J lost 5 bases, and 6 bases stayed unmatched. The CDR3 contains 15 residues. The CDR3 nucleotides read TGTGCCAGCACCCTCGGGACAGGGAATAATTCACCCCTCCACTTT. It codes for CASTLGTGNNSPLHF. Looking up the rest from reference TRBV7-2 and TRBJ1-6 gives the full variable domain: GAGVSQSPSNKVTEKGKDVELRCDPISGHTALYWYRQSLGQGLEFLIYFQGNSAPDKSGLPSDRFSAERTGGSVSTLTIQRTQQEDSAVYLCASTLGTGNNSPLHFGNGTRLTVT.

CDR3 DNA sequence: TGTGCCAGCAGTGAGACCGGGAGCCCGTTCTTC. The encoded protein is CASSETGSPFF. The rearrangement joins TRBV25-1 to TRBJ2-1; possibly TRBD2 for D (6 bases). The CDR3 has 11 amino acids. Germline V gene lookup returns CDR1 MGHDK and CDR2 SYGVNS. V lost 3 bases, J lost 15 bases, and 12 bases lay in between.

J is TRBJ2-3 and V is TRBV7-6; D is undetermined. The CDR3 is 14 amino acids. V shed 6 bases and J shed 4 bases, with 14 bases lying between them. Looked up from germline, CDR1 is SGHVS and CDR2 is FNYEAQ. This CDR3 is CASSPAARPDTQYF. The CDR3 region has the DNA TGTGCCAGCAGTCCGGCAGCCAGACCAGATACGCAGTATTTT.

The chain uses TRBV10-3 and TRBJ2-7, with D maybe TRBD2 (6 bases). V was clipped by 4 bases and J by 0 bases, with 16 bases between them. The CDR3 is 16 amino acids. Per the germline V gene, CDR1 is ENHRY and CDR2 is SYGVKD. The CDR3 DNA sequence: TGTGCCATCAGTGTGGATCGGGGACTGTCCTCCTACGAGCAGTACTTC. This gives the protein CAISVDRGLSSYEQYF.

The rearrangement links TRBV30 to TRBJ1-3; D is undetermined. The length of the CDR3 is 15 residues. Germline V CDR1 and CDR2: GTSNPN, SVGIG (reference sequence). Trimming took off 2 bases at V and 0 bases at J, with 11 bases between the two ends. The CDR3 DNA reads TGTGCCTGGAGTATCGGACCCGGCTCTGGAAACACCATATATTTT. It yields the protein CAWSIGPGSGNTIYF.

The chain employs TRBV14 and TRBJ1-2; D is ambiguous. This CDR3 region has 13 residues. Germline V CDR1 and CDR2: SGHDN, FVKESK. Deletions cut 3 bases from V and 1 base from J, with 6 bases between. The CDR3 region has the DNA TGTGCCAGCAGCCAGGAGCTTAACTATGGCTACACCTTC. Translation gives CASSQELNYGYTF.

The chain links TRBV15 to TRBJ2-3; a possible D gene is TRBD2 (6 bases). CDR1 and CDR2 from the germline V gene are LNHNV and YYDKDF (reference sequence). The CDR3 sequence is 13 residues long. V was trimmed by 8 bases and J by 10 bases, leaving 19 bases between them. The CDR3 region has the DNA TGTGCCACCTCCTGGGGGGTTGGCGCGGCGCAGTATTTT. This codes for CATSWGVGAAQYF.

The chain recombines TRBV7-7 with TRBJ2-5; 7 bases map to TRBD2. The germline gives CDR1 SSHAT, CDR2 FNYEAQ (reference sequence). V gave up 4 bases and J gave up 4 bases; unmatched junction bases: 3. The CDR3 has 13 amino acids. CDR3 sequence (DNA): TGTGCCAGCAGCTCGGGGGGAGTAGAGACCCAGTACTTC. It translates to CASSSGGVETQYF.

The chain combines TRBV5-8 with TRBJ1-3, with D maybe TRBD1 (5 bases). V gave up 7 bases and J gave up 0 bases, with 8 bases separating them. Germline V gene lookup returns CDR1 SGHTS and CDR2 YDEGEE. This CDR3 spans 13 amino acids. The CDR3 coding sequence is TGTGCCAGCTCAGGGACCTCTGGAAACACCATATATTTT. It is translated as CASSGTSGNTIYF.

As to this clone: This CDR3 is also generated by other DNA sequences in the sample. The rearrangement links TRBV5-1 to TRBJ2-7; D is undetermined. V gave up 0 bases and J gave up 4 bases, with 8 bases separating them. The CDR3 runs 13 residues. The germline gives CDR1 SGHRS, CDR2 YFSETQ. DNA for the CDR3: TGCGCCAGCAGCTTGGACAGATCTTACGAGCAGTACTTC. Residues: CASSLDRSYEQYF.

The CDR3 reads CASSYSSDSGNTIYF. DNA for the CDR3: TGTGCCAGCAGTTACTCGTCAGACTCTGGAAACACCATATATTTT. The rearrangement links TRBV6-6 to TRBJ1-3; D gene ambiguous. Germline CDR1 is MNHNY and CDR2 is SVGAGI (reference sequence). This CDR3 region has 15 residues. Trimming stripped 0 bases from V and 0 bases from J, with 6 bases between.

The chain employs TRBV7-8 and TRBJ2-3, with 11 bases fitting TRBD2. The CDR3 consists of 18 residues. The ends lost 1 base at V and 5 bases at J; junction bases unmatched: 11. Per germline, CDR1 SGHVS and CDR2 FQNEAQ. The CDR3 DNA reads TGTGCCAGCAGCTTAGGGGTAGCGGGAGGGCGGTTGAGAGATACGCAGTATTTT. Its translation: CASSLGVAGGRLRDTQYF.

The chain employs TRBV7-9 and TRBJ1-2, with D possibly matching TRBD1 (5 bases). Germline V gene sequence: CDR1 SEHNR, CDR2 FQNEAQ (reference sequence). V dropped 0 bases and J dropped 7 bases, with 12 bases sitting between them. The CDR3 is 14 residues long. This chain's CDR3 is CASSLARGDFGYTF. The CDR3 bases are TGTGCCAGCAGCTTAGCGCGGGGGGATTTTGGCTACACCTTC.